The 19 T cell receptor beta chains listed next were all sequenced from one sample in a study of T cell repertoires in cytomegalovirus infection. Each CDR3 protein is one row after TCRdb ran MiXCR on the reads. The table lists about 260,000 distinct CDR3 sequences, approximately 9% of them singletons. The material sequenced was PBMCs. The source is a human donor in good health (CMV status not recorded). Some clones in this sample may be carry-over from other donors' samples.

This clonotype appeared many times. The gene calls are TRBV7-6 and TRBJ2-1; possible D gene TRBD2, 7 bases. The CDR3 covers 15 residues. V was cut by 1 base and J by 10 bases, with 17 bases left in between. Germline values: CDR1 SGHVS, CDR2 FNYEAQ. The CDR3 bases are TGTGCCAGCAGCTTAGTATTAGGGGGGGCGAACGAGCAGTTCTTC. Its protein is CASSLVLGGANEQFF.

The chain couples TRBV7-2 to TRBJ2-5, with D possibly being TRBD2 (6 bases). V was clipped by 6 bases and J by 7 bases, with 18 bases between them. CDR3 length: 14 amino acids. CDR1 SGHTA and CDR2 FQGNSA come from the germline V gene. CDR3 sequence reads: CASSDGGVRGTQYF. CDR3 sequence (DNA): TGTGCCAGCAGTGACGGGGGTGTCCGCGGGACCCAGTACTTC.

This chain links TRBV28 with TRBJ1-1; unclear D gene. Germline CDR1 and CDR2: MDHEN and SYDVKM. With 1 base removed from V and 7 bases from J, the gap between germline ends came to 10 bases. The CDR3 runs to 13 residues. CDR3 in DNA: TGTGCCAGCAGTTTATCGGCATCCGGTGAAGCTTTCTTT. Translating it yields CASSLSASGEAFF. Full variable domain (missing parts from reference TRBV28 and TRBJ1-1): DVKVTQSSRYLVKRTGEKVFLECVQDMDHENMFWYRQDPGLGLRLIYFSYDVKMKEKGDIPEGYSVSREKKERFSLILESASTNQTSMYLCASSLSASGEAFFGQGTRLTVV.

This clonotype was observed many times. The chain carries TRBV7-8 and TRBJ2-5, with 14 bases matching TRBD2. The CDR3 has 17 residues. CDR1 is SGHVS and CDR2 is FQNEAQ in the germline V gene. The trim removed 3 bases at V and 0 bases at J, leaving 3 bases unmatched. CDR3 in DNA: TGTGCCAGCAGCTTCCCGACTAGCGGGAGGGACCAAGAGACCCAGTACTTC. It yields the protein CASSFPTSGRDQETQYF.

The CDR3 sequence is CASSEVRPGVSNEKLFF. The CDR3 bases are TGTGCCAGCAGTGAAGTGCGCCCAGGGGTGTCTAATGAAAAACTGTTTTTT. V and J are TRBV2 and TRBJ1-4, with D perhaps matching TRBD1 (6 bases). The germline V and J ends were trimmed by 1 base and 3 bases, with 15 bases remaining between them. The CDR3 is 17 amino acids. Per germline, CDR1 SNHLY and CDR2 FYNNEI. Full variable domain (outside the CDR3, taken from reference TRBV2 and TRBJ1-4): EPEVTQTPSHQVTQMGQEVILRCVPISNHLYFYWYRQILGQKVEFLVSFYNNEISEKSEIFDDQFSVERPDGSNFTLKIRSTKLEDSAMYFCASSEVRPGVSNEKLFFGSGTQLSVL.

This clonotype was seen a handful of times. The chain links TRBV11-2 to TRBJ2-3; 10 bases are shared with TRBD2. Trimming took 5 bases from V and 4 from J; bases not matched to a gene: 12. There are 17 residues in the CDR3. CDR1 is SGHAT, CDR2 FQNNGV, per germline. The CDR3 here is CASSHQRGGSMADTQYF. CDR3 nucleotides: TGTGCCAGCAGCCATCAGCGGGGGGGCTCCATGGCAGATACGCAGTATTTT. Variable domain in full (rest from reference TRBV11-2 and TRBJ2-3): EAGVAQSPRYKIIEKRQSVAFWCNPISGHATLYWYQQILGQGPKLLIQFQNNGVVDDSQLPKDRFSAERLKGVDSTLKIQPAKLEDSAVYLCASSHQRGGSMADTQYFGPGTRLTVL.

This clonotype was found a few times. The chain couples TRBV5-1 to TRBJ1-1; 8 bases are shared with TRBD1. J gave up 10 bases and V 4 bases, and 12 bases lay outside the gene matches. Germline assignment: CDR1 SGHRS and CDR2 YFSETQ. The CDR3 contains 14 residues. CDR3 coding DNA: TGCGCCAGCAGCCCCGGACAGGGACGGGTTGGAGCTTTCTTT. Amino acids: CASSPGQGRVGAFF.

This clonotype was recorded many times. The chain is built from TRBV28 and TRBJ1-1; possible D gene TRBD1, 6 bases. Germline V gives CDR1 MDHEN, CDR2 SYDVKM. Trimming took off 5 bases at V and 2 bases at J, with 15 bases between the two ends. The CDR3 is 15 amino acids. CDR3 in amino acids: CASSPRTAYNTEAFF. The CDR3 DNA reads as TGTGCCAGCAGTCCCCGGACAGCATATAACACTGAAGCTTTCTTT.

In this sample, this clonotype turned up many times. The chain joins TRBV30 to TRBJ1-2; D remains unclear. The CDR3 spans 14 residues. The germline V and J ends were trimmed by 0 bases and 8 bases, with 16 bases remaining between them. Germline V gene data show CDR1 as GTSNPN and CDR2 as SVGIG (reference sequence). This chain's CDR3 is CAWSVNRFLEGYTF. CDR3 nucleotide sequence: TGTGCCTGGAGTGTGAACAGATTCCTGGAAGGCTACACCTTC.

The table lists this clonotype with many counts. This chain joins TRBV7-2 and TRBJ1-6; 8 bases fit TRBD1. The germline V gene has CDR1 SGHTA and CDR2 FQGNSA. The CDR3 is made up of 15 amino acids. The V gene end was trimmed by 4 bases and the J gene end by 7 bases; junction bases not matched to a gene: 6. This CDR3 reads CASSSQGQGNSPLHF. In nucleotides, the CDR3 is TGTGCCAGCAGCTCCCAAGGACAGGGAAATTCACCCCTCCACTTT.

Ten or more counts support this clonotype. The chain carries TRBV6-1 and TRBJ2-1, with D possibly matching TRBD2 (5 bases). Germline V gene lookup returns CDR1 MNHNS and CDR2 SASEGT. This CDR3 has 15 amino acids. Between the trimmed V and J ends, which lost 0 bases and 9 bases, there was a span of 15 bases. CDR3 in DNA: TGTGCCAGCAGTGAAGCGAGGGCCAAAACCGGTGAGCAGTTCTTC. Its protein product is CASSEARAKTGEQFF.

This clonotype was counted ten times or more. This chain uses TRBV7-3 with TRBJ1-1; D is perhaps TRBD1 (5 bases). Trimming shortened V by 2 bases and J by 1 base, and 11 bases separated the two germline ends. The CDR3 totals 15 residues. Germline V gene sequence: CDR1 SGHTA, CDR2 FQGTGA. The CDR3 here is CASSLWGGENTEAFF. CDR3 in DNA: TGTGCCAGCAGCTTATGGGGGGGTGAGAACACTGAAGCTTTCTTT.

This clonotype was counted many times. The CDR3 nucleotides read TGTGCCAGCAGCTTGCACAGGGATGGCTACACCTTC. It encodes CASSLHRDGYTF. J is TRBJ1-2 and V is TRBV7-2; the D gene is possibly TRBD1 (6 bases). The V end lost 3 bases, the J end lost 6 bases, and 8 bases lay between the germline ends. Germline CDR1 SGHTA, CDR2 FQGNSA. The CDR3 covers 12 residues.

This clonotype was detected a few times. The chain has TRBV4-3 and TRBJ1-4; TRBD1 matches at 7 bases. V was pared by 1 base and J by 7 bases, with 3 bases of the junction left unmatched. The CDR3 covers 14 residues. Looked up from germline, CDR1 is LGHNA and CDR2 is YSLEER. The CDR3 coding sequence is TGCGCCAGCAGCCAAGGAGGGGGCGGTGAAAAACTGTTTTTT. This gives the protein CASSQGGGGEKLFF.

This clonotype was seen ten or more times. The gene calls are TRBV28 and TRBJ2-3, with 14 bases aligning to TRBD2. This CDR3 comprises 18 residues. V shed 3 bases and J 8 bases; nucleotides not matched to a gene: 13. CDR1 and CDR2 (germline): MDHEN, SYDVKM. CDR3 bases: TGTGCCAGCAGTTTTCTCGGGACTAGCGGGAGTCAAACGGGTACGCAGTATTTT. Translated, it gives CASSFLGTSGSQTGTQYF.

Ten or more counts support this clonotype. This chain uses TRBV7-2 with TRBJ2-1; 13 nucleotides match TRBD2. CDR3 size: 16 residues. Trimming cost V 6 bases and J 9 bases; bases outside gene matches: 11. The germline V gene encodes CDR1 SGHTA and CDR2 FQGNSA. This chain's CDR3 is CASRGGGTSGEGEQFF. CDR3 bases: TGTGCCAGCAGGGGCGGAGGGACTAGCGGGGAAGGTGAGCAGTTCTTC.

The V call is TRBV6-2 or TRBV6-3, the J call TRBJ2-3; maybe TRBD1 (5 bases). CDR3 length: 15 amino acids. The V gene lost 4 bases and the J gene lost 2 bases, with 13 bases spanning the gap. Germline V gene sequence: CDR1 MNHEY, CDR2 SVGEGT. The CDR3 DNA follows: TGTGCCAGCAGTTTTACAGGCCTAGTCACAGATACGCAGTATTTT. Amino acid sequence: CASSFTGLVTDTQYF.

This clonotype showed up just a few times. The V and J genes are TRBV7-2 and TRBJ1-3; no clear D. The V end lost 8 bases, the J end lost 2 bases, and 25 bases lay between the germline ends. The CDR3 consists of 18 residues. Germline V gene sequence: CDR1 SGHTA, CDR2 FQGNSA. The CDR3 sequence is CASGKTLGWDLAGNTIYF. The CDR3 coding sequence is TGTGCCAGCGGAAAAACTTTGGGTTGGGATCTGGCTGGAAACACCATATATTTT.

This chain connects TRBV28 to TRBJ2-5; possibly TRBD2 for D (6 bases). V was shortened by 6 bases and J by 1 base, with 15 bases between the two germline ends. This CDR3 region has 15 residues. Per the germline V gene, CDR1 is MDHEN and CDR2 is SYDVKM. CDR3 region: CASSSPMGGQETQYF. The CDR3 region has the DNA TGTGCCAGCAGCTCCCCAATGGGGGGCCAAGAGACCCAGTACTTC.